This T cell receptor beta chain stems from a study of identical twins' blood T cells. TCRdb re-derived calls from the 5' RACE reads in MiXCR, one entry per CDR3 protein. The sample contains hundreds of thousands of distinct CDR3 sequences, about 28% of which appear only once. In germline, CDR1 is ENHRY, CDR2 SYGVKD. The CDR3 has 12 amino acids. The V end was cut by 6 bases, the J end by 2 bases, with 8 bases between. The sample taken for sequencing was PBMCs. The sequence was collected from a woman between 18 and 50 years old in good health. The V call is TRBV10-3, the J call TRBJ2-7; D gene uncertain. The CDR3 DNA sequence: TGTGCCATCAGCGCCCAGGCCTACGAGCAGTACTTC. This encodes CAISAQAYEQYF.